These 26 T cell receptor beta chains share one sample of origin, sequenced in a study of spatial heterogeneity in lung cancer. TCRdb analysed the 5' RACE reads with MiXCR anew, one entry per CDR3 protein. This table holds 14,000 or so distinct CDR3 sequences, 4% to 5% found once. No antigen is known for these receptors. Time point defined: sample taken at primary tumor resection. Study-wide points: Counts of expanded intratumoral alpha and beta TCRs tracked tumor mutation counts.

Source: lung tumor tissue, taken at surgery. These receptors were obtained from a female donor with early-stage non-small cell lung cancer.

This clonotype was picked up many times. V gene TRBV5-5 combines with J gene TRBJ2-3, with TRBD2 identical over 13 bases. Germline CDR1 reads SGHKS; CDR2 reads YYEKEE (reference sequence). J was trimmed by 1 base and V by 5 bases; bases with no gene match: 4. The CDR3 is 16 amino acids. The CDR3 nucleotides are TGTGCCAGCAGTTCAGGACTAGCGGGGGGCACAGATACGCAGTATTTT. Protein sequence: CASSSGLAGGTDTQYF. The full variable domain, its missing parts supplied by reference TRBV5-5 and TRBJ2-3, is DAGVTQSPTHLIKTRGQQVTLRCSPISGHKSVSWYQQVLGQGPQFIFQYYEKEERGRGNFPDRFSARQFPNYSSELNVNALLLGDSALYLCASSSGLAGGTDTQYFGPGTRLTVL.

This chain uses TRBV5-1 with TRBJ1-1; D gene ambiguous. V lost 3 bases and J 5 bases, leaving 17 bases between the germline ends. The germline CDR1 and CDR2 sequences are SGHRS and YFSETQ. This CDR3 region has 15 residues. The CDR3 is CASSSTGARGTEAFF. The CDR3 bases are TGCGCCAGCAGCTCCACCGGCGCCCGAGGAACTGAAGCTTTCTTT.

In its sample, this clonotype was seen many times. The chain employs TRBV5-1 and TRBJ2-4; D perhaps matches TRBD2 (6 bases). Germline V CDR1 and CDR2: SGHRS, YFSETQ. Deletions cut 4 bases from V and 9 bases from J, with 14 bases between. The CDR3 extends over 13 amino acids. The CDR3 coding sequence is TGCGCCAGCAGCCTGATGGGAGGTGGCATTCAGTACTTC. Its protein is CASSLMGGGIQYF. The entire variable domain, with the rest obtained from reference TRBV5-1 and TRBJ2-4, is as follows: KAGVTQTPRYLIKTRGQQVTLSCSPISGHRSVSWYQQTPGQGLQFLFEYFSETQRNKGNFPGRFSGRQFSNSRSEMNVSTLELGDSALYLCASSLMGGGIQYFGAGTRLSVL.

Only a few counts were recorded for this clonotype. Here the CDR3 reads CASSDSSAQYF. CDR3 DNA sequence: TGTGCCAGCAGCGATAGCTCTGCGCAGTATTTT. The J gene is TRBJ2-3, the V gene TRBV2, with unresolved D. Trimming stripped 6 bases from V and 10 bases from J, with 11 bases between. The germline CDR1 and CDR2 sequences are SNHLY and FYNNEI. The CDR3 consists of 11 residues.

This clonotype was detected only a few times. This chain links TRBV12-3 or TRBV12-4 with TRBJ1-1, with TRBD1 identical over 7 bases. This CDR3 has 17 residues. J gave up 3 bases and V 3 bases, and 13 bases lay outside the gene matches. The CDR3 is CASSLGDRVEGDTEAFF. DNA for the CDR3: TGTGCCAGCAGTTTGGGCGACAGGGTCGAGGGAGACACTGAAGCTTTCTTT.

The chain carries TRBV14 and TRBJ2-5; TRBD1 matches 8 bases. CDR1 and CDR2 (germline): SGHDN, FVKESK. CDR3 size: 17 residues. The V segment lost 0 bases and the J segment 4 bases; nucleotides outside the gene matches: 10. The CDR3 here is CASSQDIWTGRTETQYF. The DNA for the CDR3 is TGTGCCAGCAGCCAAGATATTTGGACAGGGCGGACAGAGACCCAGTACTTC.

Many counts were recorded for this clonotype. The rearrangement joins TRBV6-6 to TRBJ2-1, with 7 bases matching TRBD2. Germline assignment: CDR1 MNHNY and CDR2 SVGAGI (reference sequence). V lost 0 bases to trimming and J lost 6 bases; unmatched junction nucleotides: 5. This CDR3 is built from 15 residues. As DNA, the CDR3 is TGTGCCAGCAGTTACTCGGGGGGGTATCTCAATGAGCAGTTCTTC. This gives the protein CASSYSGGYLNEQFF.

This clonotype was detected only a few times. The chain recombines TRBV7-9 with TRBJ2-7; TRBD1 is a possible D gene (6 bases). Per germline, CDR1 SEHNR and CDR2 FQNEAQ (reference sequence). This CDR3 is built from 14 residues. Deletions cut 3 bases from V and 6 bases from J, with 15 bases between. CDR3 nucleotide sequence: TGTGCCAGCAGCTTGGGGACACCTAATAGCGAGCAGTACTTC. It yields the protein CASSLGTPNSEQYF.

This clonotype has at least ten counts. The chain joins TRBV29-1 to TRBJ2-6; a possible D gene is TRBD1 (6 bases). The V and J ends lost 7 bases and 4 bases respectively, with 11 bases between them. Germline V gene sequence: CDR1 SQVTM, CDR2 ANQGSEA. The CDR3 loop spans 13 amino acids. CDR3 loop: CSATGIGANVLTF. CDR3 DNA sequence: TGCAGCGCCACAGGGATCGGGGCCAACGTCCTGACTTTC.

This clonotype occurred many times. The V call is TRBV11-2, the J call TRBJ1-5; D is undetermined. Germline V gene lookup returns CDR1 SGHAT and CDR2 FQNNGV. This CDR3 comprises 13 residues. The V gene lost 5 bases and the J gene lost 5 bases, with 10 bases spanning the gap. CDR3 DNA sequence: TGTGCCAGCAGCCCCCGCGGGGATCAGCCCCAGCATTTT. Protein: CASSPRGDQPQHF.

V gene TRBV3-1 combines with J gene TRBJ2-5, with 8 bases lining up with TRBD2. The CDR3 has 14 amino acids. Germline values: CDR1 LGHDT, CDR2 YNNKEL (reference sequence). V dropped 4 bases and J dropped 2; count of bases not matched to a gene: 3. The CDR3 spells CASSRGLEQETQYF. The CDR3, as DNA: TGTGCCAGCAGCCGGGGACTAGAACAAGAGACCCAGTACTTC.

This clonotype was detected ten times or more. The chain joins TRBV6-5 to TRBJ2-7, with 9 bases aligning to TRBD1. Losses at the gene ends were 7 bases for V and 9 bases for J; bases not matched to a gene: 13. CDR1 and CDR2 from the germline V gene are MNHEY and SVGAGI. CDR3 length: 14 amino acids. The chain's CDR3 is CASTETGTGLVQYF. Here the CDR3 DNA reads TGTGCCAGCACCGAAACCGGGACAGGGCTAGTGCAGTACTTC.

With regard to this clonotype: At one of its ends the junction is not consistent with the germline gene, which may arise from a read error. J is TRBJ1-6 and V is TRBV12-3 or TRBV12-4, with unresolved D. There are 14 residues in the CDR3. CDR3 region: CAGSFLGMNSPLRF. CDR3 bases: TGTGCCGGCAGTTTTCTCGGGATGAATTCACCCCTCCGCTTT.

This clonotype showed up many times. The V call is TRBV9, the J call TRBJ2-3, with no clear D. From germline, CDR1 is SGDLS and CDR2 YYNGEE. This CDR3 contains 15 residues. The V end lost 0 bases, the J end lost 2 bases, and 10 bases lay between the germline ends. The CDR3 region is CASSVGVWLTDTQYF. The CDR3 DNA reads TGTGCCAGCAGCGTAGGAGTTTGGCTCACAGATACGCAGTATTTT.

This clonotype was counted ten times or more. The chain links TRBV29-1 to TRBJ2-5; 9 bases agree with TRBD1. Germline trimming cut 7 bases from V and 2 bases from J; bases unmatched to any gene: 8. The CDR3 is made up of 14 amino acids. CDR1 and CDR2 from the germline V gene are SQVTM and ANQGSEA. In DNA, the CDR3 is TGCAGCGCTAACAGGGGGCGGTGGCAAGAGACCCAGTACTTC. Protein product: CSANRGRWQETQYF. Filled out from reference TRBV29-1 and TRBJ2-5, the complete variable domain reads SAVISQKPSRDICQRGTSLTIQCQVDSQVTMMFWYRQQPGQSLTLIATANQGSEATYESGFVIDKFPISRPNLTFSTLTVSNMSPEDSSIYLCSANRGRWQETQYFGPGTRLLVL.

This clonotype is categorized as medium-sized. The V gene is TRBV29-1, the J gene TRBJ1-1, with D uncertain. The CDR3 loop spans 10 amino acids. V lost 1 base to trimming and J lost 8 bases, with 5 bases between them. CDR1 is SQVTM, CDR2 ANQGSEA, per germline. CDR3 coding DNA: TGCAGCGTTGAAGCTAGAGAAGCTTTCTTT. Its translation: CSVEAREAFF.

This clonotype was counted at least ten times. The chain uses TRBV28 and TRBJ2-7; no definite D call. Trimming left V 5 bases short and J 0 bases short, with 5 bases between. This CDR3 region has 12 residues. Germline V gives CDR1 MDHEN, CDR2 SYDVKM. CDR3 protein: CASSGNSYEQYF. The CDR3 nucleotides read TGTGCCAGCAGTGGGAACTCCTACGAGCAGTACTTC.

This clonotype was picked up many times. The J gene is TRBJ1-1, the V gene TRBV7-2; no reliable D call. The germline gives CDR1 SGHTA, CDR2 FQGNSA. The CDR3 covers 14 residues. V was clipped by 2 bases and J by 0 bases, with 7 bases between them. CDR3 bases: TGTGCCAGCAGCTTATCTCTTATGAACACTGAAGCTTTCTTT. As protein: CASSLSLMNTEAFF.

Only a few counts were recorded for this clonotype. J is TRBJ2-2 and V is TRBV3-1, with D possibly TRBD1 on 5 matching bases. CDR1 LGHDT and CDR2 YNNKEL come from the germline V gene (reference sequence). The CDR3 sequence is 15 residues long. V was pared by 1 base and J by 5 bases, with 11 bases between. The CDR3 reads CASSQGQYATGELFF. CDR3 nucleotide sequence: TGTGCCAGCAGCCAAGGACAGTATGCAACCGGGGAGCTGTTTTTT.

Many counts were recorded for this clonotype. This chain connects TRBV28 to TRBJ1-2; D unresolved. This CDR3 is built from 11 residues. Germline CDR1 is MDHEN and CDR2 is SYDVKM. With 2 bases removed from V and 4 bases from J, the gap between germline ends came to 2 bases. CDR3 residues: CASSLRYGYTF. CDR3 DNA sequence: TGTGCCAGCAGTTTACGCTATGGCTACACCTTC.

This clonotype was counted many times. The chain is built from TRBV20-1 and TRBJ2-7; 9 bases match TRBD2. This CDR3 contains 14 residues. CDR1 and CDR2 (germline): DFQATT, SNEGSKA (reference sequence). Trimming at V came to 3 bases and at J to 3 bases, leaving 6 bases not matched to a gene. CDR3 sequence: CSASQLAGNYEQYF. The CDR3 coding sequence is TGCAGTGCTAGTCAACTAGCGGGCAACTACGAGCAGTACTTC.

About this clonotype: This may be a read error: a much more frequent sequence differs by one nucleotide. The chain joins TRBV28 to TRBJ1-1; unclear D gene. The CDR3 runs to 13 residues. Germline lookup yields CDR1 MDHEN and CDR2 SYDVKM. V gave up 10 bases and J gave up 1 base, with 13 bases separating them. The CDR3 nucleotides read TGTGCCACCAGCTCCGACCCGAACACTGAAGCTTTCTTT. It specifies CATSSDPNTEAFF.

The chain's CDR3 is CASSPQRDYGYTF. The CDR3 DNA reads TGCGCCAGCAGCCCACAGAGAGACTATGGCTACACCTTC. This rearrangement joins TRBV5-1 to TRBJ1-2; D uncertain. V was clipped by 4 bases and J by 3 bases, with 10 bases between them. In germline, CDR1 is SGHRS, CDR2 YFSETQ. The CDR3 sequence is 13 residues long.

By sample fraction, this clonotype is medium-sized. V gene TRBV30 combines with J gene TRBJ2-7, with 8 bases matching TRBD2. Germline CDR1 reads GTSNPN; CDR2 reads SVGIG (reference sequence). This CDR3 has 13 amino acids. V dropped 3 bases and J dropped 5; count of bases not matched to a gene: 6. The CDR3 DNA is TGTGCCTGGAGGCCCCCGGGGGGGCACGAGCAGTACTTC. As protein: CAWRPPGGHEQYF.

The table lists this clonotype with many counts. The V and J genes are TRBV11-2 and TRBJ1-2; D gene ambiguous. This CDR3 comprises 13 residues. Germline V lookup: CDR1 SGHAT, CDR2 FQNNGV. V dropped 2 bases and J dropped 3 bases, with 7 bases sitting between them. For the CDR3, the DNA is TGTGCCAGCAGCTTAAGCGGGGACTATGGCTACACCTTC. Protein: CASSLSGDYGYTF.

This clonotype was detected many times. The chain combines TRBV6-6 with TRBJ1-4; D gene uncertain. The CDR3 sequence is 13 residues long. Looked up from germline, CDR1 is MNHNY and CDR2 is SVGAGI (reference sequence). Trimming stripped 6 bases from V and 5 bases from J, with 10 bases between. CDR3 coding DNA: TGTGCCAGCAGCTACACAGTAAATGAAAAACTGTTTTTT. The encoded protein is CASSYTVNEKLFF.